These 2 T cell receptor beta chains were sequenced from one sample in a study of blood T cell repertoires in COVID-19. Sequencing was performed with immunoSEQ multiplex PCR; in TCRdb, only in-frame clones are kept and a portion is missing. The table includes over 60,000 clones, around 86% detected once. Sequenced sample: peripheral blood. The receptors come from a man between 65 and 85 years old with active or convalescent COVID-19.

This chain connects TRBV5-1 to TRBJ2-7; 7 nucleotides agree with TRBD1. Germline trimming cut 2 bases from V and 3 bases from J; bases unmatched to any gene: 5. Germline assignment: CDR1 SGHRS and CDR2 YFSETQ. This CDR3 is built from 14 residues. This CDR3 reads CASSFNAGGYEQYF. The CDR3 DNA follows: TGCGCCAGCAGCTTTAATGCAGGGGGCTACGAGCAGTACTTC.

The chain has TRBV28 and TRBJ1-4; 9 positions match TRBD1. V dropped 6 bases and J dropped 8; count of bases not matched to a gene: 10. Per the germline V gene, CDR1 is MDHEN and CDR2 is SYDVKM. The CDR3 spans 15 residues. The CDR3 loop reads CASRAPGQGDEKLFF. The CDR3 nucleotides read TGTGCCAGCAGGGCCCCGGGACAGGGAGACGAAAAACTGTTTTTT.